This T cell receptor beta chain was identified during a study of blood T cell repertoires in COVID-19. The data were produced by immunoSEQ multiplex PCR, yet TCRdb's version contains in-frame clones alone and is incomplete. The sample carries 200,000 to 300,000 clones, approximately 90% recorded once. Germline CDR1 SGHNT, CDR2 YENEEA. Trimming shortened V by 3 bases and J by 7 bases, and 10 bases separated the two germline ends. This CDR3 is built from 14 residues. The TCR originated in a man aged 35-49 years who had recovered from COVID-19. The chain is built from TRBV11-3 and TRBJ1-6; D may be TRBD1 (5 bases). Sequencing input: PBMCs or T cells enriched from blood (not recorded which). In DNA, the CDR3 is TGTGCCAGCAGCTTGGACACAAGAAATTCACCCCTCCACTTT. This encodes CASSLDTRNSPLHF.